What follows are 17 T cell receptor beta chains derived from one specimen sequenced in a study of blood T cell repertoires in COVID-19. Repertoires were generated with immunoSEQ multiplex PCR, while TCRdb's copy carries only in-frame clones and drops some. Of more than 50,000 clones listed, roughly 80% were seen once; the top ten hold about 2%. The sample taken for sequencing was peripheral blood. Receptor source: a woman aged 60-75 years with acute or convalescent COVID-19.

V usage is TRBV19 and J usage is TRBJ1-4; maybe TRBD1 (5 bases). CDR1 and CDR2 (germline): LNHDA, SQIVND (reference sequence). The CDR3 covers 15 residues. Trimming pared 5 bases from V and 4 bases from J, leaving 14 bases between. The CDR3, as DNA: TGTGCCAGTAGTGGCTGGACAACCTATAATGAAAAACTGTTTTTT. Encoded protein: CASSGWTTYNEKLFF.

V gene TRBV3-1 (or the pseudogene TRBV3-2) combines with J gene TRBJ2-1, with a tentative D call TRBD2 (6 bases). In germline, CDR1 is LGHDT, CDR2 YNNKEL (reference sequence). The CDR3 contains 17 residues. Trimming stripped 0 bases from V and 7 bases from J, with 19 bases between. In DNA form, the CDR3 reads TGTGCCAGCAGCCAAGATCTTCGGGCGGGGTTAACAAATGAGCAGTTCTTC. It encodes CASSQDLRAGLTNEQFF.

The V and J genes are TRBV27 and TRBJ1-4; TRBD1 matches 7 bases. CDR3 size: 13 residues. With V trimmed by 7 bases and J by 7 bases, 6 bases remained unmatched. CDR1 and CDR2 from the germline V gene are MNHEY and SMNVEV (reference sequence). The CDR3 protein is CASKRQGAEKLFF. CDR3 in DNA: TGTGCCAGCAAACGACAGGGAGCTGAAAAACTGTTTTTT.

CDR3 coding DNA: TGTGCCAGCAGCGAGACAGGGTTAGGGTATAATTCACCCCTCCACTTT. Its translation: CASSETGLGYNSPLHF. V and J are TRBV3-1 (or the pseudogene TRBV3-2) and TRBJ1-6; 7 bases fit TRBD1. This CDR3 has 16 amino acids. V gave up 5 bases and J gave up 4 bases; unmatched junction bases: 8. Germline CDR1 LGHDT, CDR2 YNNKEL (reference sequence).

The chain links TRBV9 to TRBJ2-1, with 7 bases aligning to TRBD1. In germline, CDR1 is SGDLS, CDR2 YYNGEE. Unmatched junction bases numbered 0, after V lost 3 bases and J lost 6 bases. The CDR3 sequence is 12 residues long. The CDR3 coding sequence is TGTGCCAGCAGCGCAGGGGGCAATGAGCAGTTCTTC. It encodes CASSAGGNEQFF.

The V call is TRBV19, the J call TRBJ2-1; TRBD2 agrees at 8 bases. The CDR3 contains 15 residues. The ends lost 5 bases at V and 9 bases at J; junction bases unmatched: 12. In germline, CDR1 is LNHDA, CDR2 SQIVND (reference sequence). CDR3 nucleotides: TGTGCCAGTAGTGGGGCGGGGGGAAGGTCCGCTGAGCAGTTCTTC. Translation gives CASSGAGGRSAEQFF.

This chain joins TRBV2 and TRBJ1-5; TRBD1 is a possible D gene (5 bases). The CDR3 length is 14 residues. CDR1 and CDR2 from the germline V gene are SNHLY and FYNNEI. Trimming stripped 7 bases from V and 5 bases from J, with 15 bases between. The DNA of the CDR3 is TGTGCCAGCAATTACGGCGCAGGGCATCAGCCCCAGCATTTT. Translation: CASNYGAGHQPQHF.

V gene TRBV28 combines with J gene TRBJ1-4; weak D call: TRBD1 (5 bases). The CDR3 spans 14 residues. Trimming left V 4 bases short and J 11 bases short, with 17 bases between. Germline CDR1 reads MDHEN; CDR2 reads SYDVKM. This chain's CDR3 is CASSSGTGEWKLFF. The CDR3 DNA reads TGTGCCAGCAGTTCCGGGACGGGGGAGTGGAAACTGTTTTTT.

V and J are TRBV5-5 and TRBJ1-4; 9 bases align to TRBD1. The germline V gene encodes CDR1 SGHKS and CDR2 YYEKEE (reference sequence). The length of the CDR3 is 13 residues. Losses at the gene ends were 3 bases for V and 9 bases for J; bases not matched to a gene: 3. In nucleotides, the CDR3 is TGTGCCAGCAGCTGGGACAGGGTTAAAAAACTGTTTTTT. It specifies CASSWDRVKKLFF.

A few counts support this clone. The CDR3 loop reads CASSPGQGANYGYTF. CDR3 bases: TGTGCCAGCAGCCCCGGACAGGGGGCTAACTATGGCTACACCTTC. The chain joins TRBV4-2 to TRBJ1-2; 10 bases fit TRBD1. Germline CDR1 is LGHNA and CDR2 is YNFKEQ. The CDR3 runs 15 residues. The V gene end was trimmed by 4 bases and the J gene end by 0 bases; junction bases not matched to a gene: 2.

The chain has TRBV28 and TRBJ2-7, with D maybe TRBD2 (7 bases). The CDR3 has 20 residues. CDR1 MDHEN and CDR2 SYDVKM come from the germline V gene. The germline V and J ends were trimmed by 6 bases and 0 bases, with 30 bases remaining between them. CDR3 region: CASSPVWRGPLVFSSYEQYF. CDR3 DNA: TGTGCCAGCAGCCCAGTGTGGCGGGGGCCCTTAGTTTTTAGCTCCTACGAGCAGTACTTC.

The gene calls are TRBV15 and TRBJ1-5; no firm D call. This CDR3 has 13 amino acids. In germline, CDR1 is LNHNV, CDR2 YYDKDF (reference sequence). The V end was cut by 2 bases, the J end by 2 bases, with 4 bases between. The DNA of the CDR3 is TGTGCCACCAGCAGACAGGGCAATCAGCCCCAGCATTTT. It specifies CATSRQGNQPQHF.

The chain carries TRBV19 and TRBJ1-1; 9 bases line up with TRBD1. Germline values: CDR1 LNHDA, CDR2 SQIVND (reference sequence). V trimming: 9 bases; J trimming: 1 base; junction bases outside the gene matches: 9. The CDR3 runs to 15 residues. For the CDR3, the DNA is TGTGCCAGCGAAGGACAGGGGAGGGGGAACACTGAAGCTTTCTTT. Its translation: CASEGQGRGNTEAFF. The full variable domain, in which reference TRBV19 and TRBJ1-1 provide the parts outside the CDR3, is DGGITQSPKYLFRKEGQNVTLSCEQNLNHDAMYWYRQDPGQGLRLIYYSQIVNDFQKGDIAEGYSVSREKKESFPLTVTSAQKNPTAFYLCASEGQGRGNTEAFFGQGTRLTVV.

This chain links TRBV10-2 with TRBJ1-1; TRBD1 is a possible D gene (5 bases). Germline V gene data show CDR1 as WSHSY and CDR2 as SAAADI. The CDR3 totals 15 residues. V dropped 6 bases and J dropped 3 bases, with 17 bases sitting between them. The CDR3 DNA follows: TGCGCCAGCAGAGAGACAGAGAGCCGATACACTGAAGCTTTCTTT. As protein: CASRETESRYTEAFF.

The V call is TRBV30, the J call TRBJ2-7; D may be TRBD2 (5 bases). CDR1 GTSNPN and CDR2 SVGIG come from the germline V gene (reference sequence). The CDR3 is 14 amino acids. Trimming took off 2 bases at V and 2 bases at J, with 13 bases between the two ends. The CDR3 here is CAWSTGGATYEQYF. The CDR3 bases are TGTGCCTGGAGTACCGGAGGCGCGACCTACGAGCAGTACTTC. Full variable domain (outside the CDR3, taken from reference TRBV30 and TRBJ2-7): SQTIHQWPATLVQPVGSPLSLECTVEGTSNPNLYWYRQAAGRGLQLLFYSVGIGQISSEVPQNLSASRPQDRQFILSSKKLLLSDSGFYLCAWSTGGATYEQYFGPGTRLTVT.

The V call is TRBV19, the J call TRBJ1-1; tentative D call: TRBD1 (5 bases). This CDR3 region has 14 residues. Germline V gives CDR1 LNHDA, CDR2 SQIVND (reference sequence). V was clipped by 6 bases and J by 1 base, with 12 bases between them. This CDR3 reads CASSYDSRNTEAFF. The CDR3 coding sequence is TGTGCCAGTAGCTACGACAGCCGGAACACTGAAGCTTTCTTT.

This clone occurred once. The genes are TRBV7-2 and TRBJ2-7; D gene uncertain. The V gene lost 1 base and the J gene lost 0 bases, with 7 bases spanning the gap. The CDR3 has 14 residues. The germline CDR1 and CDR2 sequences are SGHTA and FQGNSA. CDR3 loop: CASSLGWSSYEQYF. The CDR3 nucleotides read TGTGCCAGCAGCTTAGGGTGGAGCTCCTACGAGCAGTACTTC.